The next 27 T cell receptor beta chains were all read from a single sample in a study of response to subunit inactivated influenza vaccine. TCRdb reprocessed the RT-PCR reads with MiXCR, giving one entry per CDR3 protein. The profile shows 650,000 to 800,000 distinct CDR3 sequences, approximately 15% of them singletons. Sample: PBMCs from blood, taken 14 to 15 days before vaccination. Every receptor here comes from a man aged 50-60 years who received an inactivated influenza vaccine.

This clonotype was detected a few times. The chain is built from TRBV7-9 and TRBJ1-6; tentative D call: TRBD1 (6 bases). Germline V CDR1 and CDR2: SEHNR, FQNEAQ (reference sequence). The CDR3 covers 13 residues. Trimming stripped 7 bases from V and 13 bases from J, with 17 bases between. CDR3 sequence: CASTPGGRIPLHF. The CDR3 DNA sequence: TGTGCCAGCACCCCGGGGGGCCGAATCCCCCTCCACTTT.

V gene TRBV11-3 combines with J gene TRBJ2-1; D is possibly TRBD1 or TRBD2 (5 bases each). This CDR3 is 15 amino acids long. Germline assignment: CDR1 SGHNT and CDR2 YENEEA. V dropped 5 bases and J dropped 6 bases, with 17 bases sitting between them. This CDR3 reads CASSLRGAPPNEQFF. In DNA, the CDR3 is TGTGCCAGCAGCCTAAGGGGAGCGCCACCCAATGAGCAGTTCTTC.

V and J are TRBV5-1 and TRBJ1-1; 7 positions agree with TRBD1. The length of the CDR3 is 15 residues. Germline CDR1 is SGHRS and CDR2 is YFSETQ. V lost 4 bases to trimming and J lost 3 bases; unmatched junction nucleotides: 9. The CDR3 bases are TGCGCCAGCAGCCAAAGCAGGGGGAGTTACACTGAAGCTTTCTTT. Encoded protein: CASSQSRGSYTEAFF.

The chain couples TRBV3-1 to TRBJ2-4, with no clear D. Germline V gives CDR1 LGHDT, CDR2 YNNKEL (reference sequence). This CDR3 region has 15 residues. Trimming stripped 0 bases from V and 0 bases from J, with 6 bases between. CDR3 DNA sequence: TGTGCCAGCAGCCAAGAACTCATAGCCAAAAACATTCAGTACTTC. This translates into CASSQELIAKNIQYF.

This chain links TRBV29-1 with TRBJ2-7; 11 bases fit TRBD1. Trimming took 4 bases from V and 2 from J; bases not matched to a gene: 4. CDR1 and CDR2 from the germline V gene are SQVTM and ANQGSEA. The CDR3 loop spans 14 amino acids. Here the CDR3 reads CSVGGTGGAYEQYF. The CDR3 DNA reads TGCAGCGTTGGAGGGACAGGGGGTGCCTACGAGCAGTACTTC.

This clonotype came up a few times. V gene TRBV5-6 combines with J gene TRBJ1-2, with TRBD1 as a possible D gene (5 bases). V shed 4 bases and J shed 4 bases, with 14 bases lying between them. CDR3 size: 14 residues. Germline V gene lookup returns CDR1 SGHDT and CDR2 YYEEEE. CDR3 coding DNA: TGTGCCAGCAGCACCGGGACGGATGTCTATGGCTACACCTTC. It yields the protein CASSTGTDVYGYTF.

A few counts support this clonotype. The rearrangement uses TRBV5-6 and TRBJ1-5, with 9 bases aligning to TRBD1. The germline V gene has CDR1 SGHDT and CDR2 YYEEEE. The CDR3 runs to 15 residues. V shed 2 bases and J 4 bases; nucleotides not matched to a gene: 4. DNA for the CDR3: TGTGCCAGCAGCTTAGGACAGGGGAAAAATCAGCCCCAGCATTTT. Its translation: CASSLGQGKNQPQHF.

The rearrangement uses TRBV20-1 and TRBJ1-6; D gene unclear. The germline V gene encodes CDR1 DFQATT and CDR2 SNEGSKA (reference sequence). The CDR3 length is 12 residues. V lost 4 bases to trimming and J lost 10 bases, with 11 bases between them. Here the CDR3 DNA reads TGCAGTGCTAAGGAGTCGAAGTCACCCCTCCACTTT. Translating it yields CSAKESKSPLHF.

This clonotype was counted at least ten times. CDR3 in amino acids: CASSRDSYSNQPQHF. CDR3 DNA: TGTGCCAGCAGCCGTGACAGTTATAGCAATCAGCCCCAGCATTTT. V usage is TRBV5-5 and J usage is TRBJ1-5; D perhaps matches TRBD1 (5 bases). Trimming took off 4 bases at V and 0 bases at J, with 11 bases between the two ends. Germline CDR1 SGHKS, CDR2 YYEKEE (reference sequence). The CDR3 has 15 residues.

CDR3 loop: CSAPPGGGAITDTQYF. DNA of the CDR3: TGCAGTGCTCCCCCCGGCGGAGGCGCGATCACAGATACGCAGTATTTT. V usage is TRBV20-1 and J usage is TRBJ2-3, with D possibly matching TRBD2 (5 bases). The CDR3 loop spans 16 amino acids. Trimming took off 5 bases at V and 2 bases at J, with 20 bases between the two ends. Per germline, CDR1 DFQATT and CDR2 SNEGSKA (reference sequence).

This rearrangement joins TRBV14 to TRBJ2-7; unclear D gene. Germline CDR1 SGHDN, CDR2 FVKESK. Deletions cut 1 base from V and 9 bases from J, with 7 bases between. This CDR3 region has 11 residues. DNA of the CDR3: TGTGCCAGCAGCCAAGGGCAGGTGCAGTACTTC. Protein product: CASSQGQVQYF.

This clonotype turned up a few times. The chain employs TRBV6-1 and TRBJ2-1; 8 nucleotides align to TRBD1. Germline lookup yields CDR1 MNHNS and CDR2 SASEGT. CDR3 length: 13 residues. J gave up 12 bases and V 4 bases, and 8 bases lay outside the gene matches. CDR3 DNA sequence: TGTGCCAGCAGTGGCCAGGGGACAGGACGGCAGTTCTTC. This gives the protein CASSGQGTGRQFF.

J is TRBJ1-1 and V is TRBV7-2; D is unclear. The length of the CDR3 is 14 residues. Germline V gene data show CDR1 as SGHTA and CDR2 as FQGNSA. Trimming took 6 bases from V and 4 from J, leaving 15 bases between them. CDR3 DNA sequence: TGTGCCAGCAGTCGAGATTTTAGGGCCACTGAAGCTTTCTTT. Translation: CASSRDFRATEAFF.

The chain is built from TRBV5-1 and TRBJ2-5; 8 positions agree with TRBD1. The V and J ends lost 4 bases and 2 bases, in that order; junction bases with no gene match: 10. CDR3 length equals 16 residues. Germline V CDR1 and CDR2: SGHRS, YFSETQ. CDR3 residues: CASSTGQGHIQETQYF. The CDR3 region has the DNA TGCGCCAGCAGCACAGGACAGGGACATATTCAAGAGACCCAGTACTTC.

V is TRBV29-1 and J is TRBJ2-5, with D possibly being TRBD1 (6 bases). The V end was cut by 7 bases, the J end by 4 bases, with 13 bases between. The CDR3 has 12 amino acids. Germline CDR1 and CDR2: SQVTM and ANQGSEA. CDR3 nucleotide sequence: TGCAGCGCCGATGGGGGCGGAGAGACCCAGTACTTC. Translated: CSADGGGETQYF.

This clonotype was detected ten times or more. CDR3 bases: TGCGCCAGCAGCCAAGGTTGGCAGGGAAACTATGGCTACACCTTC. Translated, it gives CASSQGWQGNYGYTF. The chain couples TRBV4-1 to TRBJ1-2, with D possibly TRBD1 on 5 matching bases. Trimming removed 1 base from V and 2 bases from J, with 11 bases in between. The CDR3 extends over 15 amino acids. CDR1 is MGHRA, CDR2 YSYEKL, per germline.

V usage is TRBV20-1 and J usage is TRBJ2-5; D uncertain. Germline V CDR1 and CDR2: DFQATT, SNEGSKA (reference sequence). CDR3 length: 14 residues. Trimming took 5 bases from V and 0 from J, leaving 13 bases between them. The CDR3 DNA sequence: TGCAGTGCTGACCTTGGACGGAACCAAGAGACCCAGTACTTC. Protein sequence: CSADLGRNQETQYF.

Ten or more counts support this clonotype. The V gene is TRBV3-1, the J gene TRBJ1-1; D call uncertain. Germline V gene lookup returns CDR1 LGHDT and CDR2 YNNKEL (reference sequence). CDR3 size: 14 residues. Between the trimmed V and J ends, which lost 2 bases and 1 base, there was a span of 8 bases. CDR3 coding DNA: TGTGCCAGCAGCCAAAGGGAATCGAACACTGAAGCTTTCTTT. This translates into CASSQRESNTEAFF.

This clonotype was counted a few times. V gene TRBV7-6 combines with J gene TRBJ1-1, with 7 bases that match TRBD1. The CDR3 has 15 amino acids. The germline CDR1 and CDR2 sequences are SGHVS and FNYEAQ. V was pared by 4 bases and J by 5 bases, with 10 bases of the junction left unmatched. For the CDR3, the DNA is TGTGCCAGCAGCTCTATCGACAGGGAGAGAACTGAAGCTTTCTTT. This sequence encodes CASSSIDRERTEAFF.

For this clonotype: A much larger clone differs from this one at a single base, so this may be a read error. The J gene is TRBJ2-7, the V gene TRBV12-3 or TRBV12-4; D gene uncertain. The closer fit of TRBJ2-1 to the DNA end suggests the J call may be wrong. There are 12 residues in the CDR3. The CDR3 is CASRLGRYEQFF. The CDR3 bases are TGTGCCAGCAGACTCGGGCGGTACGAGCAGTTCTTC.

The CDR3 DNA reads TGTGCCAGCAGCCAAGAAGAAATCTCTGGAAACACCATATATTTT. Its protein product is CASSQEEISGNTIYF. The chain has TRBV3-1 and TRBJ1-3; D gene uncertain. CDR3 size: 15 residues. The germline gives CDR1 LGHDT, CDR2 YNNKEL (reference sequence). V lost 0 bases to trimming and J lost 0 bases, with 6 bases between them.

This sequence joins TRBV12-3 or TRBV12-4 and TRBJ1-2, with D perhaps matching TRBD1 (5 bases). The CDR3 covers 12 residues. V gave up 5 bases and J gave up 4 bases, with 8 bases separating them. As DNA, the CDR3 is TGTGCCAGCAGTAGACAGATCTATGGCTACACCTTC. Amino acids: CASSRQIYGYTF.

Concerning this clonotype itself: Germline and junction disagree at one end, which may indicate a read error. The CDR3 nucleotides read TGTGCCAGCAGTTCCCCGGTCACCGGGGACTTC. Protein sequence: CASSSPVTGDF. The chain joins TRBV28 to TRBJ2-5, with D possibly being TRBD2 (5 bases). The germline CDR1 and CDR2 sequences are MDHEN and SYDVKM. The CDR3 consists of 11 residues.

J is TRBJ2-7 and V is TRBV14, with TRBD1 identical over 12 bases. After removal of 4 bases from V and 5 bases from J, the junction contained 12 bases not matched to a gene. Per the germline V gene, CDR1 is SGHDN and CDR2 is FVKESK. This CDR3 has 17 residues. The CDR3: CASSPGSRDRGRNEQYF. As DNA, the CDR3 is TGTGCCAGCAGCCCCGGATCCCGGGACAGGGGGCGGAACGAGCAGTACTTC.

This clonotype was detected ten times or more. V is TRBV6-5 and J is TRBJ2-7, with 12 bases identical to TRBD2. The germline gives CDR1 MNHEY, CDR2 SVGAGI. Germline trimming cut 0 bases from V and 4 bases from J; bases unmatched to any gene: 4. The CDR3 is made up of 16 amino acids. The CDR3 coding sequence is TGTGCCAGCAGTTACTCGGGACTAGCGGGTTCATACGAGCAGTACTTC. Its translation is CASSYSGLAGSYEQYF.

This clonotype was detected only a few times. The chain recombines TRBV10-1 with TRBJ2-1; 9 nucleotides agree with TRBD1. Germline V gene lookup returns CDR1 WNHNN and CDR2 SYGVQD (reference sequence). The CDR3 totals 16 residues. Germline trimming cut 5 bases from V and 6 bases from J; bases unmatched to any gene: 11. This chain's CDR3 is CASSYGSGTGSNEQFF. In nucleotides, the CDR3 is TGCGCCAGCAGTTACGGATCCGGGACAGGGTCCAATGAGCAGTTCTTC.

There are many counts of this clonotype. This chain links TRBV20-1 with TRBJ2-3, with 8 bases fitting TRBD2. V dropped 6 bases and J dropped 2; count of bases not matched to a gene: 10. CDR3 length: 15 amino acids. Germline V CDR1 and CDR2: DFQATT, SNEGSKA (reference sequence). CDR3: CSAGGVRGTTDTQYF. The CDR3 coding sequence is TGCAGTGCCGGGGGGGTGCGGGGGACCACAGATACGCAGTATTTT.